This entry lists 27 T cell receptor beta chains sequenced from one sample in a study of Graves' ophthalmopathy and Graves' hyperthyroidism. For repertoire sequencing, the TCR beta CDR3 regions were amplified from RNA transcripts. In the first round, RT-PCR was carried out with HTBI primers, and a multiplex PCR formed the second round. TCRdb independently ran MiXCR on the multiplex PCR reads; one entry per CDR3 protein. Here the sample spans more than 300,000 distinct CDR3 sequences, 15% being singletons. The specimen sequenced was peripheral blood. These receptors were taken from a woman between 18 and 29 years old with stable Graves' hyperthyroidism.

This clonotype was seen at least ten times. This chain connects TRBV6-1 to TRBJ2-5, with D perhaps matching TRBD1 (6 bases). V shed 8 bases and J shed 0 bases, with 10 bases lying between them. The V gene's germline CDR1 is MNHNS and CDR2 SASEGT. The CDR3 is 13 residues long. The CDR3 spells CASSRGYQETQYF. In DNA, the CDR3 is TGTGCCAGCTCTAGGGGGTACCAAGAGACCCAGTACTTC.

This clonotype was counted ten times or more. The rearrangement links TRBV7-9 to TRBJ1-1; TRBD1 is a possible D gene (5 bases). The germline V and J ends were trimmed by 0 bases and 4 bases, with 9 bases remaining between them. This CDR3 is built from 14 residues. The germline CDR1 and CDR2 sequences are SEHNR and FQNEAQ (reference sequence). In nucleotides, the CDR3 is TGTGCCAGCAGCTTAGCCCAGGGCACCACTGAAGCTTTCTTT. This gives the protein CASSLAQGTTEAFF.

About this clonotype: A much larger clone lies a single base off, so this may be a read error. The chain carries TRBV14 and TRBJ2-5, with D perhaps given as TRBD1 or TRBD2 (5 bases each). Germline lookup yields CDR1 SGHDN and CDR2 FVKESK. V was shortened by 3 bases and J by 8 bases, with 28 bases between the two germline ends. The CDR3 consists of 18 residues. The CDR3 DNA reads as TGTGCCAGCAGCCAGGAGGTCCCGGGACCGACGACCGGACATACCCAGTACTTC. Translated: CASSQEVPGPTTGHTQYF.

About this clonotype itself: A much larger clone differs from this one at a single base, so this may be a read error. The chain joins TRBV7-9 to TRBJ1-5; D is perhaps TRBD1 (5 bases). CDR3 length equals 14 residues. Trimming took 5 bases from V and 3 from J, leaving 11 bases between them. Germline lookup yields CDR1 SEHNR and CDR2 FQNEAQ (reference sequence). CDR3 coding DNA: TGTGCCAGCAGCGATACAGGTCTCAATCAGCCCCAGCATTTT. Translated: CASSDTGLNQPQHF.

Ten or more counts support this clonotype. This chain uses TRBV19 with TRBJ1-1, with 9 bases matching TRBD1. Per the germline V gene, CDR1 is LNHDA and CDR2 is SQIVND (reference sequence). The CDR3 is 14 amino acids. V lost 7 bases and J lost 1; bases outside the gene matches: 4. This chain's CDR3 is CASTWDRANTEAFF. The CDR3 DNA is TGTGCCAGTACGTGGGACAGGGCGAACACTGAAGCTTTCTTT.

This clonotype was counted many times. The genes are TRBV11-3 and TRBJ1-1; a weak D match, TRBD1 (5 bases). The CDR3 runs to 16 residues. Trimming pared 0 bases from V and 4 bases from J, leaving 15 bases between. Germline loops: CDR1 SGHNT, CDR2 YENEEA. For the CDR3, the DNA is TGTGCCAGCAGCTTAGATCTCGGGGGTTCGGGCACTGAAGCTTTCTTT. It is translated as CASSLDLGGSGTEAFF.

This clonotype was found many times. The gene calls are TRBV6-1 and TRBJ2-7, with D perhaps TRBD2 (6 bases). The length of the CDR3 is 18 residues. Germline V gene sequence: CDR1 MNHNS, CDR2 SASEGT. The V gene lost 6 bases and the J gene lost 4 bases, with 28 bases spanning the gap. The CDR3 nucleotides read TGTGCCAGCAGGAAGGAGCGGGCCCTCCCTCCGAACATATACGAGCAGTACTTC. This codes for CASRKERALPPNIYEQYF.

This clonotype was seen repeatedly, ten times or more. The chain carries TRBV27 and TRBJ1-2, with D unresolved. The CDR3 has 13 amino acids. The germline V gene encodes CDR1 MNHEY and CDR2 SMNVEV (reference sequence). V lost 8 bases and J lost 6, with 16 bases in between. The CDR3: CASSRRRADGYTF. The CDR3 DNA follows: TGTGCCAGCTCACGTAGGCGGGCGGATGGCTACACCTTC.

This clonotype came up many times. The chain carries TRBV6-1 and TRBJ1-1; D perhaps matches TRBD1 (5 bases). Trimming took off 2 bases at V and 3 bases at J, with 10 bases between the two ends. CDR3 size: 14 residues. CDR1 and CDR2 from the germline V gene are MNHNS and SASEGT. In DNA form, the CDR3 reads TGTGCCAGCAGTGAATTCCTAGGGGACACTGAAGCTTTCTTT. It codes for CASSEFLGDTEAFF.

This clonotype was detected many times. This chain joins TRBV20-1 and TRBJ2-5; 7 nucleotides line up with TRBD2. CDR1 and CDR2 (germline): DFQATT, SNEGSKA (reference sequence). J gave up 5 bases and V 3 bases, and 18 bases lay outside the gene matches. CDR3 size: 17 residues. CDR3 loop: CSARVPSGTPRGETQYF. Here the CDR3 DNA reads TGCAGTGCTAGGGTGCCTAGCGGAACACCCCGAGGGGAGACCCAGTACTTC.

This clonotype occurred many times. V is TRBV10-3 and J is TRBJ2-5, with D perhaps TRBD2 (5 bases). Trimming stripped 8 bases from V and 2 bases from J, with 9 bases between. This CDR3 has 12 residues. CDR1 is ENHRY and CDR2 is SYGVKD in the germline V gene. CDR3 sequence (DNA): TGTGCCATCGGCCGGGAACAAGAGACCCAGTACTTC. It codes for CAIGREQETQYF.

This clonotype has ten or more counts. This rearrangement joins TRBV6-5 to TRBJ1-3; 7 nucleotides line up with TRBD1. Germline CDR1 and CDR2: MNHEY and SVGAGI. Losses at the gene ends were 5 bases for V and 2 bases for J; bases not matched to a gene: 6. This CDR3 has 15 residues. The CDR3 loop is CASSRATGTGNTIYF. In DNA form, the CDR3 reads TGTGCCAGCAGTAGGGCGACAGGGACTGGAAACACCATATATTTT.

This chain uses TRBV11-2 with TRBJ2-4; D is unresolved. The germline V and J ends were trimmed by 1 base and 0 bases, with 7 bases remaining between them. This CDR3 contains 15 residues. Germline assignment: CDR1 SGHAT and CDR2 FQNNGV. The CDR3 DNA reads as TGTGCCAGCAGCTTAGGGTCCAAAGCCAAAAACATTCAGTACTTC. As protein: CASSLGSKAKNIQYF.

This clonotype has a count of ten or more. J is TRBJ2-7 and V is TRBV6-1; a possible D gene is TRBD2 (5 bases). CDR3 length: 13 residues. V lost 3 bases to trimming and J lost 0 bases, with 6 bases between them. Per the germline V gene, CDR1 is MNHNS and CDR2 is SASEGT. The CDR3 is CASSESGSYEQYF. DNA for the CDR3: TGTGCCAGCAGTGAGAGCGGCTCCTACGAGCAGTACTTC.

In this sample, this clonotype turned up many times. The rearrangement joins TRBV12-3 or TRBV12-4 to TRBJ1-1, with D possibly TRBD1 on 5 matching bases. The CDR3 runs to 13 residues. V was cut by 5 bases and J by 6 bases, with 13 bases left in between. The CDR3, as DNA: TGTGCCAGCAGTCCTCAGGGAGTCTCTGAAGCTTTCTTT. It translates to CASSPQGVSEAFF.

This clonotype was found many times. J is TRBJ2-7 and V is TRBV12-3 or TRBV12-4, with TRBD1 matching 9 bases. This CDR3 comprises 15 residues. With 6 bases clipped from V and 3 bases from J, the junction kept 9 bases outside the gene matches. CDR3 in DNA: TGTGCCAGCAGGAGTGGACAGGGGAAGGTCTACGAGCAGTACTTC. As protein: CASRSGQGKVYEQYF.

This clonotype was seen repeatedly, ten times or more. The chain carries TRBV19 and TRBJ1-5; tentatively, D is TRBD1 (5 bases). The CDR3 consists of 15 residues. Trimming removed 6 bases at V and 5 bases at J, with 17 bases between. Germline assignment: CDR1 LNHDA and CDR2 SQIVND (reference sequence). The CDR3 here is CASRSGRRDHQPQHF. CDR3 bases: TGTGCCAGTAGATCGGGACGCCGGGACCATCAGCCCCAGCATTTT.

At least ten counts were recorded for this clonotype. The CDR3 reads CASSATGGIQPQHF. The CDR3 bases are TGTGCCAGCAGTGCTACAGGGGGCATTCAGCCCCAGCATTTT. The V and J genes are TRBV2 and TRBJ1-5; 9 nucleotides align to TRBD1. The ends lost 4 bases at V and 6 bases at J; junction bases unmatched: 4. The CDR3 totals 14 residues. The germline V gene encodes CDR1 SNHLY and CDR2 FYNNEI. The entire variable domain, with the rest obtained from reference TRBV2 and TRBJ1-5, is as follows: EPEVTQTPSHQVTQMGQEVILRCVPISNHLYFYWYRQILGQKVEFLVSFYNNEISEKSEIFDDQFSVERPDGSNFTLKIRSTKLEDSAMYFCASSATGGIQPQHFGDGTRLSIL.

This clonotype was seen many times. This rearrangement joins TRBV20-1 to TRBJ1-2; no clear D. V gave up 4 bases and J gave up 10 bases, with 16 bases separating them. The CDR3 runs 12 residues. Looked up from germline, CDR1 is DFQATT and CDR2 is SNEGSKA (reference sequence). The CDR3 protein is CSATTLDAFYTF. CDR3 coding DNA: TGCAGTGCTACAACCCTGGACGCCTTCTACACCTTC.

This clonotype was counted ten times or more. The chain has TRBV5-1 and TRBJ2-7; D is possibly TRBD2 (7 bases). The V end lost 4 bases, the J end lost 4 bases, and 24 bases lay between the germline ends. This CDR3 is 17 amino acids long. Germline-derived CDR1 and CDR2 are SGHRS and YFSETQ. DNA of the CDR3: TGCGCCAGCAGCCCGACCCCTTCGGGCGGGGGCACTTACGAGCAGTACTTC. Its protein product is CASSPTPSGGGTYEQYF.

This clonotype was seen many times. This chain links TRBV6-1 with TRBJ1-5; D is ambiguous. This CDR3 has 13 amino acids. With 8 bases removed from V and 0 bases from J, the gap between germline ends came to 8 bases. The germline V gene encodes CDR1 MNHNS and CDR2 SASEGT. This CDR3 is CASGEYSNQPQHF. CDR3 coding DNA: TGTGCCAGCGGGGAATATAGCAATCAGCCCCAGCATTTT.

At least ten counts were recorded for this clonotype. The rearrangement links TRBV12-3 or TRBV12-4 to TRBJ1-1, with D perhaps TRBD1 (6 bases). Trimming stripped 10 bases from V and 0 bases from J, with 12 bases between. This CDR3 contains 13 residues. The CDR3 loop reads CATATGMNTEAFF. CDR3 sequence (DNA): TGTGCCACCGCGACAGGAATGAACACTGAAGCTTTCTTT.

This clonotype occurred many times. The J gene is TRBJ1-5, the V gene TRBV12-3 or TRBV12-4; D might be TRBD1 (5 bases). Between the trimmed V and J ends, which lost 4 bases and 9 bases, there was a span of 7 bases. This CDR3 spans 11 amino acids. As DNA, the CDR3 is TGTGCCAGCAGTTCGGGGCGGCCCCAGCATTTT. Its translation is CASSSGRPQHF.

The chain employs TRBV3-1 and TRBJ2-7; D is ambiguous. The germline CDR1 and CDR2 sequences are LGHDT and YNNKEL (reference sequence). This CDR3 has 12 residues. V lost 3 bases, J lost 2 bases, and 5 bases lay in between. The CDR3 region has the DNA TGTGCCAGCAGCCAGGTAACCTACGAGCAGTACTTC. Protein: CASSQVTYEQYF.

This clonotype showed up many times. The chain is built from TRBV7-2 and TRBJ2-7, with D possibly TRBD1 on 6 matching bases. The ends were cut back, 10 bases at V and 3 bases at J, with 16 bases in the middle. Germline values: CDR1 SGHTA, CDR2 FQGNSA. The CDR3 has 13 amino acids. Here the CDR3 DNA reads TGTGCCACATCAAGACAGGCCCTCTACGAGCAGTACTTC. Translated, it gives CATSRQALYEQYF.

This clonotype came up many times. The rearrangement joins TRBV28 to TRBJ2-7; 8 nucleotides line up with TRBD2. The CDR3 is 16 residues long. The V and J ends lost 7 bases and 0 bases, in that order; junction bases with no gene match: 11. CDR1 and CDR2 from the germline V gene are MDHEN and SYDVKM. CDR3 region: CASTVASGGSSYEQYF. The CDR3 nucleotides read TGTGCCAGCACTGTGGCGAGCGGGGGCAGCTCCTACGAGCAGTACTTC.

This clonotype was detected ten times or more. The CDR3 region is CASTVEGMGAMNTEAFF. Here the CDR3 DNA reads TGCGCCAGCACCGTCGAGGGGATGGGTGCCATGAACACTGAAGCTTTCTTT. V usage is TRBV5-1 and J usage is TRBJ1-1; tentative D call: TRBD1 (5 bases). V was trimmed by 6 bases and J by 0 bases, leaving 21 bases between them. The germline V gene encodes CDR1 SGHRS and CDR2 YFSETQ. CDR3 length equals 17 residues. Variable domain in full (rest from reference TRBV5-1 and TRBJ1-1): KAGVTQTPRYLIKTRGQQVTLSCSPISGHRSVSWYQQTPGQGLQFLFEYFSETQRNKGNFPGRFSGRQFSNSRSEMNVSTLELGDSALYLCASTVEGMGAMNTEAFFGQGTRLTVV.